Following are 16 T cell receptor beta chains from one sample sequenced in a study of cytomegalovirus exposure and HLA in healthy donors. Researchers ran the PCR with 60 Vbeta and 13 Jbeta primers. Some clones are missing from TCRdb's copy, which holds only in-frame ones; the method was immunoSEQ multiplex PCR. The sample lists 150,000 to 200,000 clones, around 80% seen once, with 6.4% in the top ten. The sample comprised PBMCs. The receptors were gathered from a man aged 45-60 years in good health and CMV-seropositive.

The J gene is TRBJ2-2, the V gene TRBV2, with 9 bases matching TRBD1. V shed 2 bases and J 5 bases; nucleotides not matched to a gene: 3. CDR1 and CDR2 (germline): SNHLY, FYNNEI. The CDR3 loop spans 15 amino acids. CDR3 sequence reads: CASSETGGRTGELFF. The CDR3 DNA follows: TGTGCCAGCAGTGAAACAGGGGGCAGGACCGGGGAGCTGTTTTTT.

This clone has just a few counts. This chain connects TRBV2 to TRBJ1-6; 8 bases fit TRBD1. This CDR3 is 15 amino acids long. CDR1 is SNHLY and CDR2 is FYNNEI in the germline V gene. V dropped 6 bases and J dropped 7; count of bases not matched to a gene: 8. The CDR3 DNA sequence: TGTGCCAGCAGAACGCAGACAGGGGACAATTCACCCCTCCACTTT. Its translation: CASRTQTGDNSPLHF.

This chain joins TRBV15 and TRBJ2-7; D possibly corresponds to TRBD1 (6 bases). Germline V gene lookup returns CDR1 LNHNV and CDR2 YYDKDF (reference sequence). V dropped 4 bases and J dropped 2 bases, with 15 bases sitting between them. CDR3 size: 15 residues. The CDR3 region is CATSKLRDIAYEQYF. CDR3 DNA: TGTGCCACCAGCAAACTCCGGGACATAGCCTACGAGCAGTACTTC.

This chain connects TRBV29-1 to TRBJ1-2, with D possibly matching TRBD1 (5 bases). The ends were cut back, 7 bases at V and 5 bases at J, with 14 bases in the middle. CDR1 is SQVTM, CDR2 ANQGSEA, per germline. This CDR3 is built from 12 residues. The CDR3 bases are TGCAGCGCCGAACGGGGGGGGTATGGCTACACCTTC. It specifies CSAERGGYGYTF.

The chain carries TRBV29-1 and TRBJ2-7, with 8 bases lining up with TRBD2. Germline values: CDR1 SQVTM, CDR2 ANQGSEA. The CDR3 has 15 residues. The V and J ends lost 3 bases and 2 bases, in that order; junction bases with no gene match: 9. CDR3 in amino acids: CSVEPLAGETYEQYF. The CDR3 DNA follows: TGCAGCGTTGAGCCCCTAGCGGGCGAGACCTACGAGCAGTACTTC.

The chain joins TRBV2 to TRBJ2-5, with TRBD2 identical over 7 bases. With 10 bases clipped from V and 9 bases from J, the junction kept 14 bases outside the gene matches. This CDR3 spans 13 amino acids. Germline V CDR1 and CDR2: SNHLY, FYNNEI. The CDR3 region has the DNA TGTGCCATCCTGCGGGAGTGGGAAACGGCCCAGTACTTC. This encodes CAILREWETAQYF.

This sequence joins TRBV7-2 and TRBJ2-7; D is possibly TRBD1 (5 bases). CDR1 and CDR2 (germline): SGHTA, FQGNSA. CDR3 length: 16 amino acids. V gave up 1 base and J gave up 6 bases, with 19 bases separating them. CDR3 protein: CASSLDGAPPGFEQYF. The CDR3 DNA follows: TGTGCCAGCAGCTTAGATGGGGCGCCGCCAGGGTTCGAGCAGTACTTC.

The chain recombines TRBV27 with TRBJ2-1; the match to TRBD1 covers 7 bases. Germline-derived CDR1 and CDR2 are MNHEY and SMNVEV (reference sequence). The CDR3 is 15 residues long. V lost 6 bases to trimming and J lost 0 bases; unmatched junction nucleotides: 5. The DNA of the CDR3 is TGTGCCAGCAGACTTACAGGGGACTCCTACAATGAGCAGTTCTTC. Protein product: CASRLTGDSYNEQFF.

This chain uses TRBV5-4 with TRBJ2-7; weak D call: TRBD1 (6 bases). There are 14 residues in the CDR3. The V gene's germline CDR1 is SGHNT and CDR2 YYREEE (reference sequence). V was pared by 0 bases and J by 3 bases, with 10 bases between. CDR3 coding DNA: TGTGCCAGCAGCTTGGATGGGGGCGGCTACGAGCAGTACTTC. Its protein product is CASSLDGGGYEQYF.

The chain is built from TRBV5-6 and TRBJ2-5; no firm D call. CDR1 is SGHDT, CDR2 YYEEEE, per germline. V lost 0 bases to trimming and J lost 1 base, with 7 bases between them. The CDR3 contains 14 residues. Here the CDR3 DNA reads TGTGCCAGCAGCTTGGTACAGTTCCAAGAGACCCAGTACTTC. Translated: CASSLVQFQETQYF.

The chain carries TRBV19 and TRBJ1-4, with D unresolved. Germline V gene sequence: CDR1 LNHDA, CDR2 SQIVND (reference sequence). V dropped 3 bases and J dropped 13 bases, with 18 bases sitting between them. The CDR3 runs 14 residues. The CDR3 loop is CASSIPGLESSLFF. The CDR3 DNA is TGTGCCAGTAGTATCCCTGGGCTCGAGTCGTCACTGTTTTTT. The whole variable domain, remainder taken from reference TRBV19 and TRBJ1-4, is DGGITQSPKYLFRKEGQNVTLSCEQNLNHDAMYWYRQDPGQGLRLIYYSQIVNDFQKGDIAEGYSVSREKKESFPLTVTSAQKNPTAFYLCASSIPGLESSLFFGSGTQLSVL.

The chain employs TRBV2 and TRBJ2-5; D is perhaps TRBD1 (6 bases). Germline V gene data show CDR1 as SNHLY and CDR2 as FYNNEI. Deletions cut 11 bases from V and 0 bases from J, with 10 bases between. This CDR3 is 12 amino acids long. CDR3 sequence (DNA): TGTGCCGCAGGGGCTAACCAAGAGACCCAGTACTTC. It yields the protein CAAGANQETQYF.

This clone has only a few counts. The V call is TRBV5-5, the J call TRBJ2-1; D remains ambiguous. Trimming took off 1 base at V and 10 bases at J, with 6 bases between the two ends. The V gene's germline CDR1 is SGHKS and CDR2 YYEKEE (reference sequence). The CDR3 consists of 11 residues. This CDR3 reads CASSLSQEQFF. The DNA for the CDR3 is TGTGCCAGCAGCTTGTCACAGGAGCAGTTCTTC.

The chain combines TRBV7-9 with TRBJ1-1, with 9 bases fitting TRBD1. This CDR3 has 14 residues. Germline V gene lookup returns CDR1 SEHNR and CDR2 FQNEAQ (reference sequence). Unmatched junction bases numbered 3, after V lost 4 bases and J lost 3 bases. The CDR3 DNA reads TGTGCCAGCAGCTCCGGACAGGGGTACACTGAAGCTTTCTTT. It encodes CASSSGQGYTEAFF.

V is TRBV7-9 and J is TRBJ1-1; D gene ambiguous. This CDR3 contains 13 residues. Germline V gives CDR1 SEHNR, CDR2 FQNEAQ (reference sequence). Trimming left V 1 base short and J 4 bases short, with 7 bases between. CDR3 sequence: CASSLGGSTEAFF. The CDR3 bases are TGTGCCAGCAGCTTAGGTGGGAGCACTGAAGCTTTCTTT.

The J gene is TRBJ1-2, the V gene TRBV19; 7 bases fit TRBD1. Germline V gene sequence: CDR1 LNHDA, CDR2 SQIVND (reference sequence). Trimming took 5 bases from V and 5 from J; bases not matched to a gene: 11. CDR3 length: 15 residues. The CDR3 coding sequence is TGTGCCAGTAGTCAGACAGGGTTAACCGCGTATGGCTACACCTTC. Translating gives CASSQTGLTAYGYTF.